This TCR beta chain was retrieved from a study of blood T cell repertoires in COVID-19. Study overall: There were acute and convalescent COVID-19 samples, and they came from the United States, Italy and Spain. The analysed material was cDNA or gDNA that came from T cells, B-cell-depleted T cells, or PBMCs.

The V end was cut by 4 bases, the J end by 2 bases, with 11 bases between. CDR1 and CDR2 from the germline V gene are MGHRA and YSYEKL. The CDR3 consists of 14 residues. In the authors' workflow: Quantification of nucleated cells was approximated via reference gene primer amplification. Sequencing was performed with immunoSEQ multiplex PCR; in TCRdb, only in-frame clones are kept and a portion is missing. The V and J calls and the clone size are those of that table, but D and trimming were determined from the DNA. The table has 200,000 to 300,000 clones, around 80% seen once. This sequence was found in a man aged 55 to 70 with acute or convalescent COVID-19. The material sequenced was peripheral blood. This chain connects TRBV4-1 to TRBJ2-5; D is uncertain. The CDR3 coding sequence is TGCGCCAGCAGCCCGGCGGAGTTACAAGAGACCCAGTACTTC. As protein: CASSPAELQETQYF.